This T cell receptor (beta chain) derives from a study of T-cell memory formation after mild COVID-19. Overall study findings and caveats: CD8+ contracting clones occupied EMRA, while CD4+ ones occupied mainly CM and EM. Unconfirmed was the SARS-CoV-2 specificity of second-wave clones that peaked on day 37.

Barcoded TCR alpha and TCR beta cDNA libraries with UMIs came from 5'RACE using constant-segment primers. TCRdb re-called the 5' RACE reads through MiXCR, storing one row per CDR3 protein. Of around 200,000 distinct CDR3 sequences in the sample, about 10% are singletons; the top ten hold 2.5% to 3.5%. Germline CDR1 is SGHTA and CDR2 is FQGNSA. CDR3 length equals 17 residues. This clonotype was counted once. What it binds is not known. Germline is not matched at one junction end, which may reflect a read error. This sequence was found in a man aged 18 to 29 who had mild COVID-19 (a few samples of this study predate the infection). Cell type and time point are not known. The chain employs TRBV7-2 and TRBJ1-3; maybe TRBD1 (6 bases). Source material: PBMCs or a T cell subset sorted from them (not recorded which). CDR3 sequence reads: CASRLVPAQGTGNTIYF. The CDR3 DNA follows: TGTGCCAGCAGATTAGTTCCAGCACAGGGTACTGGAAACACCATATATTTT.